These T cell receptor beta chains were read from a single sample in a study of blood T cells in healthy people across ages. TCRdb recomputed calls from the 5' RACE reads with MiXCR, one row per CDR3 protein. This sample yields 1.8 million or so distinct CDR3 sequences, of which roughly 43% are seen a single time; 23% belongs to the top ten. The sequenced sample was blood. The source of these receptors is a human donor in good health. CDR3s include the opening cysteine and the closing phenylalanine or tryptophan. Fields, in order: J gene, V gene, D gene, clone size, CDR3 protein, CDR3 DNA. The D gene is left open where the match is weak. A row's size may be missing; if present it is once, few, many or a size class.

TRBJ1-6,TRBV7-6,-,-,CASSSGGLGARTPLHF,TGTGCCAGCAGCTCCGGAGGACTTGGGGCACGGACACCCCTCCACTTT
TRBJ1-1,TRBV12-3/TRBV12-4,-,-,CASRIRENTEAFF,TGTGCCAGCAGAATCAGGGAGAACACTGAAGCTTTCTTT
TRBJ1-2,TRBV10-3,-,-,CAINGGSNYGYTF,TGTGCCATCAACGGCGGATCTAACTATGGCTACACCTTC
TRBJ1-5,TRBV9,-,-,CASSVGGVEDQPQHF,TGTGCCAGCAGCGTCGGCGGGGTTGAAGATCAGCCCCAGCATTTT
TRBJ2-3,TRBV5-1,TRBD2,-,CASSLEGTSGIATDTQYF,TGCGCCAGCAGTCTGGAAGGAACTAGCGGGATTGCCACAGATACGCAGTATTTT
TRBJ1-1,TRBV29-1,-,-,CSVNPAATEAFF,TGCAGCGTGAATCCAGCAGCCACTGAAGCTTTCTTT
TRBJ1-1,TRBV9,-,few,CASSVARSSGTEAFF,TGTGCCAGCAGCGTAGCCCGTTCGAGTGGCACTGAAGCTTTCTTT
TRBJ2-1,TRBV5-1,TRBD1,few,CASSQAKMHGTGAWNEQFF,TGCGCCAGCAGTCAAGCGAAAATGCACGGGACAGGGGCCTGGAATGAGCAGTTCTTC
TRBJ1-6,TRBV4-1,-,-,CASSQELGKRSPLHF,TGCGCCAGCAGCCAAGAGCTGGGTAAGCGGTCACCCCTCCACTTT
TRBJ2-7,TRBV4-3,TRBD2,-,CASSQVWSGSYEQYF,TGCGCCAGCAGCCAAGTATGGAGCGGGAGCTACGAGCAGTACTTC
TRBJ2-3,TRBV7-3,-,few,CASSLKDYTDTQYF,TGTGCCAGCAGCTTAAAGGACTACACAGATACGCAGTATTTT
TRBJ2-6,TRBV5-1,-,-,CASSLARPGEPGANVLTF,TGCGCCAGCAGCTTGGCAAGGCCAGGGGAGCCCGGGGCCAACGTCCTGACTTTC
TRBJ2-1,TRBV9,-,-,CASSVGGGLDSYNEQFF,TGTGCCAGCAGCGTAGGTGGGGGGCTTGACTCCTACAATGAGCAGTTCTTC
TRBJ1-2,TRBV5-1,-,-,CASSLVSRISGDGYTF,TGCGCCAGCAGCTTGGTCTCCCGGATCTCCGGAGATGGCTACACCTTC
TRBJ2-7,TRBV28,-,few,CASSFGGMKQYF,TGTGCCAGCAGTTTTGGAGGGATGAAGCAGTACTTC
TRBJ2-5,TRBV27,-,-,CASSRFSTVQETRYF,TGTGCCAGCAGTCGTTTTTCGACAGTGCAAGAGACCCGGTACTTC
TRBJ2-1,TRBV4-2,-,-,CASSQDHQGTGEQFF,TGTGCCAGCAGCCAAGATCATCAGGGTACGGGTGAGCAGTTCTTC
TRBJ1-4,TRBV12-3/TRBV12-4,TRBD1,-,CASRVTGGRANEKLFF,TGTGCCAGCAGAGTTACAGGGGGCAGGGCTAATGAAAAACTGTTTTTT
TRBJ2-7,TRBV12-5,-,-,CASGSEQYF,TGTGCTAGTGGCTCCGAGCAGTACTTC
TRBJ1-2,TRBV12-3/TRBV12-4,-,few,CATIRPEEASNYGYTF,TGTGCCACCATCCGTCCTGAAGAAGCGTCTAACTATGGCTACACCTTC
TRBJ2-7,TRBV6-5,-,-,CASSYIAGQSYEQYF,TGTGCCAGCAGTTACATAGCAGGACAGAGCTACGAGCAGTACTTC
TRBJ2-7,TRBV28,-,few,CASSLMREQYF,TGTGCCAGCAGTTTAATGCGCGAGCAGTACTTC
TRBJ2-6,TRBV10-3,TRBD1,few,CAISYPGQGATGANVLTF,TGTGCCATCAGTTATCCGGGACAGGGGGCAACTGGGGCCAACGTCCTGACTTTC
TRBJ2-7,TRBV18,TRBD1,-,CASSLSPGQGAAEHPGEQYF,TGTGCCAGCTCACTCTCGCCGGGACAGGGGGCGGCCGAGCATCCGGGCGAGCAGTACTTC
TRBJ2-7,TRBV18,-,-,CASSMSGDEQYF,TGTGCCAGCTCAATGTCGGGGGACGAGCAGTACTTC
TRBJ2-5,TRBV9,-,-,CASSAEGRTESLFIQETQYF,TGTGCCAGCAGCGCCGAGGGCAGGACAGAGAGTTTGTTTATCCAAGAGACCCAGTACTTC
TRBJ2-7,TRBV20-1,-,-,CSARGVARGGSYEQYF,TGCAGTGCTAGAGGGGTGGCCCGGGGCGGCTCCTACGAGCAGTACTTC
TRBJ2-7,TRBV20-1,-,few,CSATKGSYYEQYF,TGCAGTGCTACCAAGGGGTCTTACTACGAGCAGTACTTC
TRBJ2-7,TRBV5-1,-,-,CASSPLSLSSPYNEQYF,TGCGCCAGCAGCCCCCTATCACTCAGTAGCCCCTACAATGAGCAGTACTTC
TRBJ2-5,TRBV24-1,TRBD2,few,CATSDGSSGRETQYF,TGTGCCACCAGTGATGGGTCTAGCGGGAGGGAGACCCAGTACTTC
TRBJ2-7,TRBV5-1,TRBD1,few,CASSTGTGESYEQYF,TGCGCCAGCAGCACCGGGACAGGGGAAAGCTACGAGCAGTACTTC
TRBJ2-5,TRBV5-1,TRBD2,-,CASTHHSGEETQYF,TGCGCCAGCACCCACCATAGCGGGGAGGAGACCCAGTACTTC
TRBJ2-7,TRBV13,-,few,CASSLGVAGEYEQYF,TGTGCCAGCAGCTTAGGCGTGGCAGGGGAGTACGAGCAGTACTTC
TRBJ1-6,TRBV5-5,TRBD1,-,CASSLRRTGLGSPPHF,TGTGCCAGCAGCTTGCGCCGGACAGGGCTTGGTTCACCCCCCCACTTT
TRBJ2-6,TRBV11-2,-,few,CASSLRAGYSGANVLTF,TGTGCCAGCAGCTTACGAGCAGGTTACTCTGGGGCCAACGTCCTGACTTTC
TRBJ2-7,TRBV5-1,TRBD2,few,CASSGRTSGTSYEQYF,TGCGCCAGCAGCGGGCGGACTAGCGGTACCTCCTACGAGCAGTACTTC
TRBJ2-3,TRBV14,-,-,CASSHQNSVTQYF,TGTGCTAGCAGCCACCAGAACAGTGTTACGCAGTATTTT
TRBJ1-2,TRBV4-1,-,-,CASSQGPTDSYGYTF,TGCGCCAGCAGCCAAGGCCCCACGGATAGCTATGGCTACACCTTC
TRBJ1-1,TRBV2,-,-,CASRIPEKNTEAFF,TGTGCCAGCAGGATTCCAGAGAAGAACACTGAAGCTTTCTTT
TRBJ1-1,TRBV3-1,-,-,CASSRVNAEAFF,TGTGCCAGCAGCCGAGTCAACGCTGAAGCTTTCTTT
TRBJ1-5,TRBV6-2/TRBV6-3,-,-,CASSYEPGQPQHF,TGTGCCAGCAGTTACGAGCCCGGTCAGCCCCAGCATTTT
TRBJ2-3,TRBV7-3,-,-,CASSSVKGDTQYF,TGTGCCAGCAGCTCGGTAAAGGGGGATACGCAGTATTTT
TRBJ1-4,TRBV20-1,TRBD1,few,CSATGTGEGKLFF,TGCAGTGCTACCGGGACAGGGGAAGGAAAACTGTTTTTT
TRBJ2-3,TRBV10-3,TRBD2,-,CAIRPERGSTDTQYF,TGTGCCATCAGGCCAGAGCGGGGAAGCACAGATACGCAGTATTTT
TRBJ2-1,TRBV6-1,TRBD2,few,CASTRGGPQFF,TGTGCCAGCACCCGGGGGGGTCCTCAGTTCTTC
TRBJ2-7,TRBV10-3,-,few,CAIGGQNEQYF,TGTGCCATCGGGGGCCAGAACGAGCAGTACTTC
TRBJ1-1,TRBV24-1,TRBD1,few,CATREQGDKNTEAFF,TGTGCCACCAGAGAACAGGGGGATAAGAACACTGAAGCTTTCTTT
TRBJ2-7,TRBV20-1,TRBD2,few,CSAITAGVPGSSYEQYF,TGCAGTGCTATTACAGCGGGGGTGCCTGGTAGCTCCTACGAGCAGTACTTC
TRBJ1-4,TRBV7-2,TRBD1,-,CASSLGVGQGGIANEKLFF,TGTGCCAGCAGCTTAGGAGTGGGACAGGGCGGAATAGCTAATGAAAAACTGTTTTTT
TRBJ2-1,TRBV3-1,TRBD1,-,CASSPRDRGHDEQFF,TGTGCCAGCAGCCCCAGGGACAGGGGGCACGATGAGCAGTTCTTC
TRBJ1-2,TRBV12-3/TRBV12-4,TRBD1,few,CASSLETGLPRGYTF,TGTGCCAGCAGTCTCGAGACAGGGCTGCCTCGAGGCTACACCTTC
TRBJ1-3,TRBV7-6,-,-,CASSFAIGTPGNTIYF,TGTGCCAGCAGCTTCGCCATAGGGACTCCTGGAAACACCATATATTTT
TRBJ1-1,TRBV12-3/TRBV12-4,-,-,CASSLGEPTTEAFF,TGTGCCAGCAGTTTAGGGGAACCCACCACTGAAGCTTTCTTT
TRBJ2-5,TRBV5-1,TRBD1,-,CASSPSPGQRLVAYF,TGCGCCAGCAGCCCCTCCCCGGGACAGAGACTTGTGGCGTACTTC
TRBJ2-1,TRBV10-3,TRBD2,-,CAISELAGRYNEQFF,TGTGCCATCAGTGAGTTAGCGGGAAGGTACAATGAGCAGTTCTTC